This T cell receptor (beta chain) was profiled in a study of T-cell memory formation after mild COVID-19. CDR1 is LNHDA and CDR2 is SQIVND in the germline V gene (reference sequence). This CDR3 spans 15 amino acids. V shed 7 bases and J 8 bases; nucleotides not matched to a gene: 9. This clonotype showed up many times. The antigen remains unidentified. The study, taken as a whole, reports: A subset of responding clones appeared in pre-infection memory, suggesting cross-reactive memory joined.

TCRdb recomputed calls from the 5' RACE reads with MiXCR, one row per CDR3 protein. The table records roughly 86,000 distinct CDR3 sequences, about an eighth of them present only once. The receptor was isolated from an adult woman who had mild COVID-19 (a few samples of this study predate the infection). Cell type and time point are not known. The specimen was PBMCs or a T cell subset sorted from them (not recorded which). The chain links TRBV19 to TRBJ2-1, with 12 nucleotides matching TRBD2. The DNA for the CDR3 is TGTGCCAGTAAAATCCTAGCGGGGGGGATTGATGAGCAGTTCTTC. Its translation is CASKILAGGIDEQFF. The variable domain in full, completed from reference TRBV19 and TRBJ2-1, reads DGGITQSPKYLFRKEGQNVTLSCEQNLNHDAMYWYRQDPGQGLRLIYYSQIVNDFQKGDIAEGYSVSREKKESFPLTVTSAQKNPTAFYLCASKILAGGIDEQFFGPGTRLTVL.